The sequence of this T cell receptor (beta chain) was determined in a study of cytomegalovirus exposure and HLA in healthy donors. Study-level information: The use of the same platform for the 100 to 150 validation repertoires and the 550 to 850 first-cohort repertoires was reported by a later analysis. Study conclusions and caveats: There were around 160 TCR beta chains listed as cytomegalovirus-associated.

Comments on this clone: Its target is unknown.

The CDR3 has 14 residues. Germline V gene data show CDR1 as LNHDA and CDR2 as SQIVND (reference sequence). V shed 7 bases and J shed 0 bases, with 9 bases lying between them. Here immunoSEQ multiplex PCR was the method, and the copy in TCRdb shows in-frame clones only, minus some. The profile shows 220,000 or so clones, over 80% of them singletons. This TCR derives from a young woman in good health and CMV-seronegative. The rearrangement links TRBV19 to TRBJ1-4; D possibly corresponds to TRBD1 (6 bases). What was sequenced was PBMCs. The CDR3 DNA sequence: TGTGCCAGTAAGGCAGGGGCAACTAATGAAAAACTGTTTTTT. Encoded protein: CASKAGATNEKLFF.